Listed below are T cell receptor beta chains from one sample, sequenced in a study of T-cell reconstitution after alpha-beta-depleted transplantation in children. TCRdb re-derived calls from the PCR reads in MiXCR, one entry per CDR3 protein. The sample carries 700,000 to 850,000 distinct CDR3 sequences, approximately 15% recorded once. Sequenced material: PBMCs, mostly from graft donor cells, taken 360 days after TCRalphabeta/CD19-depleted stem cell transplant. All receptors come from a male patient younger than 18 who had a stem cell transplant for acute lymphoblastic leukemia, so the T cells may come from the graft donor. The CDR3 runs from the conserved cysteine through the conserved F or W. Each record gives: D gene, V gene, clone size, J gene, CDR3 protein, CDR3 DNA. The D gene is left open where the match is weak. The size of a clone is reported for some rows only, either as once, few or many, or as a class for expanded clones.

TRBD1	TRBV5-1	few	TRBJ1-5	CASTLPDRGVNQPQHF	TGCGCCAGCACCCTTCCGGACAGGGGAGTCAATCAGCCCCAGCATTTT
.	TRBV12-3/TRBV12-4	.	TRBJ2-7	CASSDSPFYEQYF	TGTGCCAGCAGTGACAGTCCCTTCTACGAGCAGTACTTC
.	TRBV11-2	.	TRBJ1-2	CASSWPGYGYTF	TGTGCCAGCAGCTGGCCTGGCTATGGCTACACCTTC
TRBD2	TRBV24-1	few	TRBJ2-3	CATSARTSGLFTDTQYF	TGTGCCACCAGTGCGAGGACTAGCGGGCTCTTCACAGATACGCAGTATTTT
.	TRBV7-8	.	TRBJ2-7	CASSLNVPTSSYEQYF	TGTGCCAGCAGCCTCAACGTCCCAACTAGCTCCTACGAGCAGTACTTC
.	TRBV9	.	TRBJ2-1	CASSGPMTGPGAREQFF	TGTGCCAGCAGCGGACCGATGACAGGTCCGGGGGCAAGGGAGCAGTTCTTC
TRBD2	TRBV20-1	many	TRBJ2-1	CSATRTSGPYNEQFF	TGCAGTGCTACCAGGACTAGCGGGCCATACAATGAGCAGTTCTTC
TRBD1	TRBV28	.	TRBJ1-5	CASRWTGGGQPQHF	TGTGCCAGCAGATGGACAGGGGGCGGTCAGCCCCAGCATTTT
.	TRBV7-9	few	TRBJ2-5	CASSLALGGRETQYF	TGTGCCAGCAGCTTAGCGCTCGGGGGCAGAGAGACCCAGTACTTC
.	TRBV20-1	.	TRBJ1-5	CSARDLFGPQDQPQHF	TGCAGTGCTAGAGATCTTTTTGGCCCCCAGGATCAGCCCCAGCATTTT
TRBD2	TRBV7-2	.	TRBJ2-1	CASSLVPTSGIGNEQFF	TGTGCCAGCAGCTTAGTGCCCACTAGCGGGATAGGCAATGAGCAGTTCTTC
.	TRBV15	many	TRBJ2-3	CATSRDALDTQYF	TGTGCCACCAGCAGAGATGCGCTGGATACGCAGTATTTT
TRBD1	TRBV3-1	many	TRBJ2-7	CASSQAPGTGGVYEQYF	TGTGCCAGCAGCCAAGCCCCCGGGACAGGGGGCGTGTACGAGCAGTACTTC
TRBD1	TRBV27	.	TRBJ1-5	CASKPGQGNQPQHF	TGTGCCAGCAAGCCTGGACAGGGGAATCAGCCCCAGCATTTT
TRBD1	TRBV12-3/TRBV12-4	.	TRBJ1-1	CASCYGTGGTEAFF	TGTGCCAGTTGTTATGGGACAGGGGGGACTGAAGCTTTCTTT
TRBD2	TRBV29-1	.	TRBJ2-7	CSVEVGLAGAGEQYF	TGCAGCGTTGAAGTCGGACTAGCGGGAGCTGGCGAGCAGTACTTC
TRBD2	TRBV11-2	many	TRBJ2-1	CASSYNPAGGPRNEQFF	TGTGCCAGCAGCTACAACCCAGCGGGAGGGCCTCGCAATGAGCAGTTCTTC
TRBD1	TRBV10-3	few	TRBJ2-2	CASRGQVDTGELFF	TGTGCCAGCCGAGGACAGGTAGACACCGGGGAGCTGTTTTTT
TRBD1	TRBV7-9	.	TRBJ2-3	CASSFGQALTDTQYF	TGTGCCAGCAGCTTCGGACAGGCCCTGACAGATACGCAGTATTTT
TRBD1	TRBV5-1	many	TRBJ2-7	CASSLAGTGAYEQYF	TGCGCCAGCAGCTTGGCCGGGACAGGGGCCTACGAGCAGTACTTC
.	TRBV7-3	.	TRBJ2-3	CASSGDYTDTQYF	TGTGCCAGCAGCGGTGACTACACAGATACGCAGTATTTT
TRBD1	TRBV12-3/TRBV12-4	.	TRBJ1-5	CASSWDREGNQPQHF	TGTGCCAGCAGTTGGGACAGGGAGGGCAATCAGCCCCAGCATTTT
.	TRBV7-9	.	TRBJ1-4	CASSSTGRHNEKLFF	TGTGCCAGCAGCTCAACAGGGAGGCATAATGAAAAACTGTTTTTT
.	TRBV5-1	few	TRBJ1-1	CASNGRNTEAFF	TGCGCCAGCAATGGGAGGAACACTGAAGCTTTCTTT
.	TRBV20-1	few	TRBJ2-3	CSARLGLFLADTQYF	TGCAGTGCTAGACTCGGACTGTTTCTGGCAGATACGCAGTATTTT
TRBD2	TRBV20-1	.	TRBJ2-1	CSARDRGSGRVNEQFF	TGCAGTGCTAGAGATCGAGGTAGCGGGAGGGTGAATGAGCAGTTCTTC
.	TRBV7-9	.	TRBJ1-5	CASSLDVMEPQHF	TGTGCCAGCAGCTTAGACGTAATGGAGCCCCAGCATTTT
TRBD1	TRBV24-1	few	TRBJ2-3	CATSDLSRGHLREGDTQYF	TGTGCCACCAGTGATTTATCCAGGGGGCATTTGCGGGAAGGAGATACGCAGTATTTT
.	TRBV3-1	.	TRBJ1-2	CASSQGEGYSSGYTF	TGTGCCAGCAGCCAGGGTGAGGGGTATTCGAGCGGCTACACCTTC
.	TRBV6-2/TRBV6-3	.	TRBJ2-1	CASSSHGTQDRYNEQFF	TGTGCCAGCAGTTCCCATGGGACCCAGGACAGATACAATGAGCAGTTCTTC
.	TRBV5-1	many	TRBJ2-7	CASSPPTPLYEQYF	TGCGCCAGCAGCCCACCGACACCACTCTACGAGCAGTACTTC
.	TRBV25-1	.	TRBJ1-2	CASSEWIGASGYGYTF	TGTGCCAGCAGTGAATGGATAGGGGCAAGTGGCTATGGCTACACCTTC
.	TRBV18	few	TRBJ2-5	CASSRPLGGIQETQYF	TGTGCCAGCTCACGACCTTTAGGGGGGATCCAAGAGACCCAGTACTTC
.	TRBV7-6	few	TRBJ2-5	CASSTLGFGRSTQETQYF	TGTGCCAGCTCTACCTTGGGGTTTGGGCGGAGCACCCAAGAGACCCAGTACTTC
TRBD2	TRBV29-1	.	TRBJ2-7	CSARLAGGYHEQYF	TGCAGCGCCCGACTAGCGGGAGGGTACCACGAGCAGTACTTC
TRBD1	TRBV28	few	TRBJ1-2	CASREGQIGGYTF	TGTGCCAGCAGGGAGGGACAGATCGGAGGCTACACCTTC
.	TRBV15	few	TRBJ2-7	CATSSGGEQYF	TGTGCCACCAGCAGCGGTGGAGAGCAGTACTTC
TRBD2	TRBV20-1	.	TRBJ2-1	CVCPGGTSYNEQFF	TGCGTGTGCCCCGGCGGGACTAGCTACAATGAGCAGTTCTTC
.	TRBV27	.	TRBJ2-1	CASSPPGGPYNEQFF	TGTGCCAGCAGTCCGCCTGGTGGCCCCTACAATGAGCAGTTCTTC
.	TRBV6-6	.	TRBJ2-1	CASSYLWNEQFF	TGTGCCAGCAGTTACCTCTGGAATGAGCAGTTCTTC
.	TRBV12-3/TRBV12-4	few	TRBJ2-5	CASSPYQPGPEGETQYF	TGTGCCAGCAGTCCCTACCAACCGGGCCCAGAAGGGGAGACCCAGTACTTC
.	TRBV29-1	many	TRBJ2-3	CSVERSTDTQYF	TGCAGCGTTGAAAGGAGCACAGATACGCAGTATTTT